This TCR beta chain was identified during a study of CD8 T cells in Susac syndrome (dated by TCRdb to between 2017 and 2020). Background on the whole study: Whether CD8+ T cell activation and differentiation in Susac syndrome was antigen driven was tested using repertoire sequencing.

RNA was extracted using the RNeasy kit, and roughly 0.5 to 1 ug of the RNA was reverse transcribed with random hexamers. The immunoSEQ multiplex PCR assay, covering 54 Vbeta and 13 Jbeta segments, was used to amplify TCR beta CDR3 regions. To correct PCR amplification bias, a synthetic template baseline was used for both primer optimization and computational correction. Per the authors' processing: Only productive sequences were kept, with reads annotated to V, D and J genes according to IMGT and analyzed in immunoSEQ Analyzer. Clonality was computed as one minus Shannon entropy normalized by log2 of the number of productive unique sequences. Public and private clones were assessed among the 100 most prevalent clones of each patient and control. Clones were defined as Susac-specific when absent from the healthy and MS cohorts, from roughly 1,000 published viral clones and from other ImmuneACCESS disease sequences. The public reads were run again by TCRdb, first through fastp at Q25 and then through MiXCR, and only productive beta chains were kept. Every CDR3 protein is listed once, alongside the most common genes and DNA of its rows. The V and J calls, along with clone size, are taken from TCRdb and not from the paper's own processing. Across this sample there are some 120,000 distinct CDR3 sequences, with roughly 94% seen only once. In total, the top ten clones hold around 0.12% of the sample.

Overall study results and their limits: The number of individuals in the TCR sequencing and HLA analysis was acknowledged as relatively small.

Peripheral blood CD8+ and CD4+ T cells from healthy donors, Susac syndrome patients and multiple sclerosis patients were profiled by high-throughput TCR beta sequencing. Multiple sclerosis controls were treatment-naive patients with stable or active relapsing-remitting disease fulfilling revised McDonald criteria. Bulk CD8+ and CD4+ T cells were purified by magnetic negative isolation, while CD8+ TEMRA cells were enriched using FACS. Blood was drawn into EDTA tubes, processed within 24 hours, and PBMCs were isolated by density gradient centrifugation. PBMCs destined for TCR sequencing were cryopreserved in liquid nitrogen and later thawed in a 37 °C water bath. Purity of sorted or isolated CD4+, CD8+ and CD8+ TEMRA cells was at least 90%. A word on this clonotype: The antigen this receptor binds is unknown. Within one base of it there is no much larger clone, and no base qualities were kept.

V drops 4 bases and J drops 0 bases, leaving 7 bases in between. The CDR3 sequence holds 13 residues, the cysteine and phenylalanine included. Kept here is only the CDR3 DNA, which spans 39 bases and is read in frame from base 1. The germline V gene sets CDR1 to SQVTM and CDR2 to ANQGSEA. Sequenced material: CD4+ T cells from PBMCs. The rearranged chain carries TRBV29-1 and TRBJ1-3; the D gene cannot be resolved reliably. The clonotype was recovered from a human donor with multiple sclerosis. In nucleotides, the sequence is TGCAGCGTTGTAGCCAACTCTGGAAACACCATATATTTT. Its coded protein is CSVVANSGNTIYF.